The rows below give T cell receptor beta chains drawn from one sample of a study of T cell repertoires in cytomegalovirus infection. Antigens for these TCRs are unknown. TCRdb used MiXCR to reprocess the reads, holding one entry per CDR3 protein. This sample has about 770,000 distinct CDR3 sequences; roughly 28% occur once, and the top ten carry 10% to 15%. The input for sequencing was cultured CD8+ T cells from PBMCs, taken from culture after CMV antigen stimulation. The receptors were gathered from a human donor in good health (CMV status not recorded). Some clones in this sample may be carry-over from other donors' samples. CDR3s include the opening cysteine and the closing phenylalanine or tryptophan. D genes are given only for firm matches. Expanded clones are given a class, and other clones once, few, many or no size at all.

V	J	size	D	DNA	CDR3
TRBV20-1	TRBJ2-2	few	NA	TGCAGTGCTAGAGATGGATTAAACACCGGGGAGCTGTTTTTT	CSARDGLNTGELFF
TRBV7-8	TRBJ1-2	NA	NA	TGTGCCAGCAGCTCGAGACGGCGGGCTCCTACGGGCTATGGCTACACCTTC	CASSSRRRAPTGYGYTF
TRBV19	TRBJ1-1	NA	NA	TGTGCCAGTAGTGATAGACGGACAGCCGTAGGAGGTACTGAAGCTTTCTTT	CASSDRRTAVGGTEAFF
TRBV27	TRBJ1-2	few	TRBD1	TGTGCCAGCAGTCGACCGGGACAGGGAGGTGGCTACACCTTC	CASSRPGQGGGYTF
TRBV5-4	TRBJ2-1	NA	NA	TGTGCCAGCAGCTTCGTCCAGGGGCGAGGGAATGAGCAGTTCTTC	CASSFVQGRGNEQFF
TRBV27	TRBJ1-6	few	TRBD1	TGTGCCAGCAGTTTAACAGGGGGCGCAATGGATTCACCCCTCCACTTT	CASSLTGGAMDSPLHF
TRBV7-9	TRBJ2-1	few	TRBD2	TGTGCCAGCAGCTTAGCAGCCGGGACTAGCGGGAGGAATGAGCAGTTCTTC	CASSLAAGTSGRNEQFF
TRBV9	TRBJ2-3	few	TRBD2	TGTGCCAGCAGCGTACCTTCCGGACTAGCGGGACCCACAGATACGCAGTATTTT	CASSVPSGLAGPTDTQYF
TRBV27	TRBJ1-5	few	TRBD1	TGTGCCAGCAGTATTACAGGGGGCTTAGGCAATCAGCCCCAGCATTTT	CASSITGGLGNQPQHF
TRBV25-1	TRBJ2-3	few	TRBD1	TGTGCCAGCAGTTCGAAGGACAGGGCGGACACAGATACGCAGTATTTT	CASSSKDRADTDTQYF
TRBV7-3	TRBJ2-3	NA	TRBD2	TGTGCCAGCAGCCCGCCCGGGACTAGCGTGGAGAGCACAGATACGCAGTATTTT	CASSPPGTSVESTDTQYF
TRBV28	TRBJ2-5	NA	NA	TGTGCCAGCAGTTTTCCTAGGTGGGCAGAGACCCAGTACTTC	CASSFPRWAETQYF
TRBV6-8	TRBJ2-5	once	TRBD2	TGTGCCAGCAGCCTGACCAACGGGGGGTCGGAGACCCAGTACTTC	CASSLTNGGSETQYF
TRBV19	TRBJ1-1	few	NA	TGTGCCAGTACCAGAGGGGCAGTCACTGAAGCTTTCTTT	CASTRGAVTEAFF
TRBV5-3	TRBJ2-1	NA	TRBD1	TGTGCCAGCAGCTGGCGGACAGGGTCGATGAATGAGCAGTTCTTC	CASSWRTGSMNEQFF
TRBV7-9	TRBJ2-7	many	NA	TGTGCCAGCAGCTCCTCCAAGGGCCTAAATCCCTACGAGCAGTACTTC	CASSSSKGLNPYEQYF
TRBV7-9	TRBJ1-2	few	TRBD1	TGTGCCAGCTCACATCCCATCGACAGGGGGGATGGCTACACCTTC	CASSHPIDRGDGYTF
TRBV2	TRBJ1-2	NA	TRBD1	TGTGCCAGCAGTGAGTGGGGACAGGCCAGCTATGGCTACACCTTC	CASSEWGQASYGYTF
TRBV6-5	TRBJ1-2	NA	TRBD1	TGTGCCAGCAGTTACTGGGACAGTCAAGGTGGCTACACCTTC	CASSYWDSQGGYTF
TRBV7-9	TRBJ1-2	NA	NA	TGTGCCAGCAGCTTAACGGACTCGGGGTCTAACTATGGCTACACCTTC	CASSLTDSGSNYGYTF
TRBV5-8	TRBJ2-3	few	NA	TGTGCCAGCAGCTTGGCCTGGCGGACCACAGATACGCAGTATTTT	CASSLAWRTTDTQYF
TRBV6-5	TRBJ2-1	NA	NA	TGTGCCAGCAGCTCAAGAGGGGGAACTTCCTACAATGAGCAGTTCTTC	CASSSRGGTSYNEQFF
TRBV6-4	TRBJ2-3	NA	TRBD2	TGTGCCAGCAGTGACCTATCGACTAGCGGTTACCCCCAGACGCAGTATTTT	CASSDLSTSGYPQTQYF
TRBV5-3	TRBJ2-1	NA	TRBD2	TGTGCCAGCAGCATCCCCGGGACTAGCTACTACAATGAGCAGTTCTTC	CASSIPGTSYYNEQFF
TRBV7-3	TRBJ2-1	NA	NA	TGTGCCAGCAGCTTACTCGGGGGTCCTTGGGAGCAGTTCTTC	CASSLLGGPWEQFF
TRBV15	TRBJ1-4	NA	NA	TGTGCCACCACCAGAAGGCAGGACAGAAATGAAAAACTGTTTTTT	CATTRRQDRNEKLFF
TRBV7-6	TRBJ1-5	many	TRBD1	TGTGCCAGCAGCACGGGACAGGGAGGCAATCAGCCCCAGCATTTT	CASSTGQGGNQPQHF
TRBV4-1	TRBJ1-3	once	NA	TGCGCCAGCAGCCAAGTGTATCTTTCTGGAAACACCATATATTTT	CASSQVYLSGNTIYF
TRBV7-9	TRBJ1-4	many	NA	TGTGCCAGCAGCCCGACACTCCGGACTAATGAAAAACTGTTTTTT	CASSPTLRTNEKLFF
TRBV5-1	TRBJ1-2	few	TRBD1	TGCGCCACCCGAGGGGGCGGGACCTATGGCTACACCTTC	CATRGGGTYGYTF
TRBV2	TRBJ2-1	few	TRBD2	TGTGCCAGCAGTGAGGGGAGGCTAGCGGGCTCCTCCGGTAATGAGCAGTTCTTC	CASSEGRLAGSSGNEQFF
TRBV20-1	TRBJ2-2	few	TRBD1	TGCAGTGCTAGGACAGGGGAGAACACCGGGGAGCTGTTTTTT	CSARTGENTGELFF
TRBV12-3/TRBV12-4	TRBJ2-1	few	NA	TGTGCCAGCAGGGGCCCCATAAATGAGCAGTTCTTC	CASRGPINEQFF
TRBV7-9	TRBJ1-4	many	TRBD1	TGTGCCAGCAGCTTTGACAGGGGGCTTGAAAAACTGTTTTTT	CASSFDRGLEKLFF
TRBV27	TRBJ2-3	few	NA	TGTGCCAGCAGTGGGCGGGACTCAGCCACTACCGACACAGATACGCAGTATTTT	CASSGRDSATTDTDTQYF
TRBV27	TRBJ1-6	few	NA	TGTGCCAGCGGGAGGTTCACCTATAATTCACCCCTCCACTTT	CASGRFTYNSPLHF
TRBV7-4	TRBJ2-2	NA	NA	TGTGCTAGCAGCCGGGACTTTTCCGGGGAGCTGTTTTTT	CASSRDFSGELFF
TRBV7-2	TRBJ2-3	many	TRBD2	TGTGCCAGCAGCCCAGATGGACTAGCCGTGGATACGCAGTATTTT	CASSPDGLAVDTQYF
TRBV7-8	TRBJ2-6	NA	NA	TGTGCCAGCAGCTTAGAATCGGGAGCCTCTGGGGCCAACGTCCTGACTTTC	CASSLESGASGANVLTF
TRBV20-1	TRBJ2-3	few	TRBD2	TGCAGTGCTGGCGACTTGGCGGGGGTTGGAGATACGCAGTATTTT	CSAGDLAGVGDTQYF
TRBV7-2	TRBJ1-3	few	NA	TGTGCCAGCAGCTCCATCGGGGGGCCCGGAAACACCATATATTTT	CASSSIGGPGNTIYF
TRBV7-2	TRBJ2-3	few	TRBD1	TGTGCCAGCAGCTTATTGATAGAGGGGACAGGGCCCACAGATACGCAGTATTTT	CASSLLIEGTGPTDTQYF
TRBV7-6	TRBJ2-1	NA	NA	TGTGCCAGCAGCTCGTCCCGTGGTGAGCAGTTCTTC	CASSSSRGEQFF
TRBV7-8	TRBJ2-1	many	NA	TGTGCCAGCAGCCCCGACAGCTTCAATGAGCAGTTCTTC	CASSPDSFNEQFF
TRBV7-2	TRBJ2-7	many	NA	TGTGCCAGCAGCCCCTGGGCAGGGCTGGAGAACGAGCAGTACTTC	CASSPWAGLENEQYF
TRBV7-6	TRBJ2-6	NA	NA	TGTGCCAGCAGCTTACAGGACCAAATCTCTGGGGCCAACGTCCTGACTTTC	CASSLQDQISGANVLTF
TRBV10-3	TRBJ1-2	NA	NA	TGTGCCATCAGTGAAGACGCGAGACAGGAGACCCGCTTC	CAISEDARQETRF
TRBV7-8	TRBJ1-6	NA	NA	TGTGCCAGCAGCTCCGCCCAGGGCTCACCCCTCCACTTT	CASSSAQGSPLHF
TRBV7-6	TRBJ2-3	few	NA	TGTGCCAGCAGCTTAGCAAACCGGCTTAAGGATACGCAGTATTTT	CASSLANRLKDTQYF
TRBV6-6	TRBJ2-5	few	TRBD1	TGTGCCAGCAGTTTCGACAGGGGCCAAGAGACCCAGTACTTC	CASSFDRGQETQYF
TRBV27	TRBJ1-2	NA	NA	TGTGCCAGCAGTTCCAACAGCTGGGGCTATGGCTACACCTTC	CASSSNSWGYGYTF
TRBV5-6	TRBJ2-1	NA	NA	TGTGCCAGCAGCAAGGACTCGACGTTGGGCAATGAGCAGTTCTTC	CASSKDSTLGNEQFF
TRBV7-2	TRBJ2-4	many	NA	TGTGCCAGCAGCTTAGGTGGTCGCCCCGCCGGGGCCAAAAACATTCAGTACTTC	CASSLGGRPAGAKNIQYF
TRBV6-1	TRBJ2-1	NA	TRBD1	TGTGCCAGCAGTGAACCAGGGGGTGGGGATGAGCAGTTCTTC	CASSEPGGGDEQFF
TRBV6-1	TRBJ2-5	few	NA	TGTGCCAGCAGTTTCAGGGACCCTCAAGAGACCCAGTACTTC	CASSFRDPQETQYF
TRBV5-5	TRBJ2-1	NA	NA	TGTGCCAGCACCGGGCAGGACAATGAGCAGTTCTTC	CASTGQDNEQFF
TRBV7-6	TRBJ2-1	many	TRBD2	TGTGCCAGCAGCTTAGGGAGCGGGGGGGTCAATGAGCAGTTCTTC	CASSLGSGGVNEQFF
TRBV7-8	TRBJ1-1	few	NA	TGTGCCAGCAGCTCGCCAGCGGGCCGAACTGAAGCTTTCTTT	CASSSPAGRTEAFF
TRBV19	TRBJ1-4	NA	NA	TGTGCCAGTAGTATTGACCACATTCCCAGGGCAACTAATGAAAAACTGTTTTTT	CASSIDHIPRATNEKLFF